A selection of T cell receptor beta chains follows, all from one sample in a study of blood T cell repertoires in COVID-19. This table comes from immunoSEQ multiplex PCR, and its TCRdb copy is limited to in-frame clones, with some not included. The table records 150,000 to 200,000 clones, 75% to 90% of them present only once. Sequencing was performed on peripheral blood. These receptors originate from a middle-aged woman with acute or convalescent COVID-19. The conserved cysteine and the conserved F or W are not part of the CDR3 here. Fields, in order: V gene, CDR3 protein.

TRBV7-2,ASSSRTGAGNTIY
TRBV28,ASSFWALGNTIY
TRBV5-1,ASSLAGNQPQH
TRBV9,ASSGSGGGFHEQY
TRBV9,ASSVGSTSGGVETQY
TRBV13,ASSPRGLHNEQF
TRBV5-5,ASRPGGGANVLT
TRBV28,ASSLPGDAYEQY
TRBV28,ASRPAEYKNIQY
TRBV4-2,ASSQEAVGEQF
TRBV14,ASSPLDRLNTEAF
TRBV2,AHIRRASGGSSSYNEQF
TRBV5-5,ASSWSLALAYEQY
TRBV29-1,SVALGQGDEQY
TRBV28,ASSPGGLVQY
TRBV30,ACQLGWRGYT
TRBV12-3/TRBV12-4,ASSFGGANVLT
TRBV3-1/TRBV3-2,ASTLRKGSGRTPGELF
TRBV30,AQQKNTDTQY
TRBV5-1,ASRGGADYGYT
TRBV19,ASSRDRGVPYEQY
TRBV13,ASSLTGGRKPYNSPLH
TRBV3-1/TRBV3-2,ASSQGGITGELF
TRBV27,ASGETGGNSGNTIY
TRBV5-1,ASSLERNIWEEQY
TRBV7-3,ASSSDPAGGQTGELF
TRBV21-1,ASRKGGRGQETQY
TRBV24-1,ATSDLSGGNTDTQY
TRBV24-1,ATSDSAGAASGYNEQF
TRBV5-6,ASSLSDSVSPLH
TRBV7-2,ASSLKRENQPQH
TRBV19,ASSPTGGIIKTQY
TRBV7-3,ASSRGQRGETQY
TRBV27,ASSFWGGMNEQF
TRBV6-6,ASSRGQAVEAF
TRBV4-2,ASSPGLAGGDEQF
TRBV19,ASSILAGVETQY
TRBV5-1,ASSFLSGGAYEQF
TRBV21-1,ASQKMAGGDAGNQPQH
TRBV11-2,ASGGYVNLEANYGYT
TRBV5-4,ASSLGGLRQGRGTEAF
TRBV19,ASSIYSGAGNTIY
TRBV28,ASSPRTGGSYNEQF
TRBV3-1/TRBV3-2,ASSQQPTGVEQY
TRBV5-5,ASTSPGTGSYT